Sequencing of this T cell receptor beta chain was carried out in a study of T cell repertoires in cytomegalovirus infection. The CDR3 comprises 12 residues, both ends counted. CDR1 is MDHEN and CDR2 is SYDVKM in the germline V gene. TCRdb fed the reads into MiXCR, producing one record per CDR3 protein. The table lists 5,500 to 6,500 distinct CDR3 sequences, 50% to 60% of them singletons. With regard to this clonotype: The antigen is unknown. This CDR3 fails to terminate in the conserved phenylalanine or tryptophan, so it likely reflects a read error. No DNA is shown, since the ends of the CDR3 on it are uncertain; the CDR3 is the one TCRdb lists.

The clonotype originates from a human donor in good health (CMV status not recorded). Some clones in this sample may be carry-over from other donors' samples. Sample: PBMCs, sequenced either directly or after in vitro stimulation (not recorded which). The rearrangement links TRBV28 to TRBJ2-1; the table's D gene call, TRBD1, was not cross checked with the DNA. CDR3 loop: CASSFGTGRQGV.